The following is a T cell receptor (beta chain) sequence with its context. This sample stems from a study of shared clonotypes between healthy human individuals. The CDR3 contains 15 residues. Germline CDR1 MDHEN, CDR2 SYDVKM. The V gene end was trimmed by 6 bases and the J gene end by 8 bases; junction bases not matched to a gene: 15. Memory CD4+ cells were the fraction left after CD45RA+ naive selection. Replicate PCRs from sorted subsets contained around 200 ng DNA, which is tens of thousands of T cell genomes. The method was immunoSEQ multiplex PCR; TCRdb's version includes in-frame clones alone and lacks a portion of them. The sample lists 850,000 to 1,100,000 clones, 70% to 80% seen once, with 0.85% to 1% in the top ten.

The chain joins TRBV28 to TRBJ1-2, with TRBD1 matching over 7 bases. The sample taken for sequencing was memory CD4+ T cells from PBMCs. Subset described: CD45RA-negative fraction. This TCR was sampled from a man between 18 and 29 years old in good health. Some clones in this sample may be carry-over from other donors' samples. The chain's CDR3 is CASRLPGGLGKGYTF. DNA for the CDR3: TGTGCCAGCAGGCTCCCAGGGGGTTTGGGAAAGGGCTACACCTTC.